This TCR beta chain was documented in a study of vaccination effects on CD4 cells after COVID-19. Study information: Researchers obtained post-vaccine samples at a median of 72 days past the second dose. Whole-study findings and limits: Vaccine-induced clones in healthy vaccinees cross-reacted with common cold coronaviruses in only 1 of 255 cases. Substantial clonal contraction characterized both infection- and vaccine-induced clones late after vaccination.

Sequencing was performed with immunoSEQ multiplex PCR; in TCRdb, only in-frame clones are kept and a portion is missing. The sample has around 46,000 clones; around 80% are singletons. Before sequencing took place, the ViraFEST assay used viral peptide pools to expand antigen-specific CD4+ T cells. Cultured cells yielded isolated CD4+ T cells after 10 days. Of the BNT162b2 and mRNA-1273 vaccines, participants received two doses of one or the other. The researchers cultured around 2 million PBMC per well with roughly 11 IU/ml IL-2 and 7.5 to 10 ug/ml peptides. With respect to this clone: No antigen is known for it.

Germline-derived CDR1 and CDR2 are SGHRS and YFSETQ. CDR3 length: 15 amino acids. With 0 bases clipped from V and 1 base from J, the junction kept 2 bases outside the gene matches. Sequenced material: CD4+ T cells from PBMCs cultured with HCoV-OC43 spike peptides, taken after COVID-19 vaccination. Documented subset: HCoV-OC43 spike overlapping peptide pool stimulation. This receptor was obtained from a human donor who received a COVID-19 vaccine. The chain uses TRBV5-1 and TRBJ2-7; 9 bases are a match to TRBD1. This CDR3 reads CASSLGTGVSYEQYF. CDR3 DNA: TGCGCCAGCAGCTTGGGGACAGGGGTATCCTACGAGCAGTACTTC.